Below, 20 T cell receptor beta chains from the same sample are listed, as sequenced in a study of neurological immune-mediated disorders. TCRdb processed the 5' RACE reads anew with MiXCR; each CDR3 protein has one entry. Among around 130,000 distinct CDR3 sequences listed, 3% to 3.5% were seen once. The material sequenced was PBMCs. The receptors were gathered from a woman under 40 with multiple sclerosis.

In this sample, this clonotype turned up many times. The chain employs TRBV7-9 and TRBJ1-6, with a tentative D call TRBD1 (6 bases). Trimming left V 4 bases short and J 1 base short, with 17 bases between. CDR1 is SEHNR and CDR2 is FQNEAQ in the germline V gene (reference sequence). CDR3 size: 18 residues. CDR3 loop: CASSSPGGGASYNSPLHF. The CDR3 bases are TGTGCCAGCAGCTCCCCTGGTGGGGGGGCATCCTATAATTCACCCCTCCACTTT.

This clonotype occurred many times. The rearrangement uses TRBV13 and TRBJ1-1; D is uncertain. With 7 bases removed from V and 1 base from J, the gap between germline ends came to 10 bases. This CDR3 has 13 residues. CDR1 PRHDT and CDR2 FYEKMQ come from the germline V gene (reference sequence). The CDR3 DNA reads TGTGCCAGCATCCCGGTAGGGAACACTGAAGCTTTCTTT. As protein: CASIPVGNTEAFF.

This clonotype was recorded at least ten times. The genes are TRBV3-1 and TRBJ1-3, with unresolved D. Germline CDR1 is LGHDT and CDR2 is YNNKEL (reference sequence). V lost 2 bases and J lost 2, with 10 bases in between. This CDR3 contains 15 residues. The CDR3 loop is CASSQRSEAGNTIYF. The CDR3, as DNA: TGTGCCAGCAGCCAACGATCCGAGGCTGGAAACACCATATATTTT.

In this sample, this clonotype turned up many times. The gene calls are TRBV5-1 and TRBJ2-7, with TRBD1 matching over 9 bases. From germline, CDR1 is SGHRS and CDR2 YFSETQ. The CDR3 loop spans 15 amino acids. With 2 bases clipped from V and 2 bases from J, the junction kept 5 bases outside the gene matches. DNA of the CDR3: TGCGCCAGCAGCTTTGGACAGGGGCTAACCTACGAGCAGTACTTC. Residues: CASSFGQGLTYEQYF.

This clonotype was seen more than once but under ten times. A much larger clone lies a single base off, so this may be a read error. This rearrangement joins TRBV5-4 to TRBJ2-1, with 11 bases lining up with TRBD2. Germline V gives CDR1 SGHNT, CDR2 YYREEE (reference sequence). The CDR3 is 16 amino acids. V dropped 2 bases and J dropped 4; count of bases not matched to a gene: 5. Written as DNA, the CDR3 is TGTGCCAGCAGCTTACAGACTAGCGGGATTTACAATGAGCAGTTCTTC. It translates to CASSLQTSGIYNEQFF.

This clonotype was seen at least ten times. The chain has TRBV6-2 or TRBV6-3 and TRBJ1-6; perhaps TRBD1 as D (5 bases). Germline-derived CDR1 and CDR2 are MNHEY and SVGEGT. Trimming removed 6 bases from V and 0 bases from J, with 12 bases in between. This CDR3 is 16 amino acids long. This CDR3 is CASRRQLSSYNSPLHF. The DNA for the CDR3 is TGTGCCAGCAGACGACAGCTAAGCTCCTATAATTCACCCCTCCACTTT.

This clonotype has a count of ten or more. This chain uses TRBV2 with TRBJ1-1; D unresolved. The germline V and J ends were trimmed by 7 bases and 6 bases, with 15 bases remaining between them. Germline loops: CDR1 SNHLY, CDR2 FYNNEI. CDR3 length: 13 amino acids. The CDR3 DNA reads TGTGCCAGCATATTGGAAATTCGGGCTGAAGCTTTCTTT. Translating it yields CASILEIRAEAFF.

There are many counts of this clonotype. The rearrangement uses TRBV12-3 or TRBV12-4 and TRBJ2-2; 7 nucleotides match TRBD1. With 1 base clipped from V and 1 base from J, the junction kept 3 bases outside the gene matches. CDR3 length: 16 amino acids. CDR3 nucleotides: TGTGCCAGCAGTTTAGTACAGGGGCTGAACACCGGGGAGCTGTTTTTT. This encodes CASSLVQGLNTGELFF.

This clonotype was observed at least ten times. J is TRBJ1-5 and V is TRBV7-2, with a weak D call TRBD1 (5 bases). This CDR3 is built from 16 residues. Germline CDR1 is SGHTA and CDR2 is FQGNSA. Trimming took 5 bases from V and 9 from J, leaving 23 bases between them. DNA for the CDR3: TGTGCCAGCAGCCCGAACACACTGGGGCCCGGGTTGCCCCAGCATTTT. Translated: CASSPNTLGPGLPQHF.

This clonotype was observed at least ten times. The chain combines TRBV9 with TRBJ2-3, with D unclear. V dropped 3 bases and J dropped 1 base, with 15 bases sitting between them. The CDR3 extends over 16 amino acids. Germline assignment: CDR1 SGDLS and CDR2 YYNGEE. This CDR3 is CASSGVGGRGTDTQYF. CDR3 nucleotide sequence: TGTGCCAGCAGCGGGGTCGGCGGACGGGGCACAGATACGCAGTATTTT.

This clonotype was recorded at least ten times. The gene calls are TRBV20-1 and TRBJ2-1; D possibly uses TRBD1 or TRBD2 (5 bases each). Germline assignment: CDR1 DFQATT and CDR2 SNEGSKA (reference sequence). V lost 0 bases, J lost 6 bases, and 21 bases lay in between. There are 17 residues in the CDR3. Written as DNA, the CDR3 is TGCAGTGCTAGAGATACTTGGGAGTCAGGGCAAGGCAATGAGCAGTTCTTC. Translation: CSARDTWESGQGNEQFF.

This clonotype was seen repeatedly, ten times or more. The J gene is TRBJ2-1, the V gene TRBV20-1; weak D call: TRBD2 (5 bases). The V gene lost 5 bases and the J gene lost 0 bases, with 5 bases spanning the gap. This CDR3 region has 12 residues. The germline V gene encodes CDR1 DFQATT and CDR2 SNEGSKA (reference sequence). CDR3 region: CSAEGSYNEQFF. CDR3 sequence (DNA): TGCAGTGCTGAGGGCTCCTACAATGAGCAGTTCTTC.

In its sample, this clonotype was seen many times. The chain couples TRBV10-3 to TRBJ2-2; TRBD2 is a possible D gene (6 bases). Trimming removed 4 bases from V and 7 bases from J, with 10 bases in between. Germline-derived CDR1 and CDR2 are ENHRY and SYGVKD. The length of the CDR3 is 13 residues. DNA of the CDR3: TGTGCCATCAGTGGCCGGGAGAACGGGGAGCTGTTTTTT. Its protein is CAISGRENGELFF.

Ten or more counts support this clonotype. CDR3 DNA: TGCAGTGCCCTAGGGACAGGGGCTGAAAAACTGTTTTTT. Its translation is CSALGTGAEKLFF. The genes are TRBV20-1 and TRBJ1-4; 10 bases agree with TRBD1. Germline V gives CDR1 DFQATT, CDR2 SNEGSKA (reference sequence). Germline trimming cut 6 bases from V and 7 bases from J; bases unmatched to any gene: 5. CDR3 size: 13 residues.

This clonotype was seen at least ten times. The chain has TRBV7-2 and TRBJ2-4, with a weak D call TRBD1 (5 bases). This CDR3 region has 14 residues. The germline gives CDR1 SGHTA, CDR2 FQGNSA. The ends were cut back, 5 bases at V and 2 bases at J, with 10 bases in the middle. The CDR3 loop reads CASSPQVSKNIQYF. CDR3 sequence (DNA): TGTGCCAGCAGCCCACAGGTTTCCAAAAACATTCAGTACTTC.

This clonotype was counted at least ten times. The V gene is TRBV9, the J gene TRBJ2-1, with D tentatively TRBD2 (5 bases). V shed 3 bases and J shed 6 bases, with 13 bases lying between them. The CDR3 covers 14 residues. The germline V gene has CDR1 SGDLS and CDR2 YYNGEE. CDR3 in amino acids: CASSDSDSVNEQFF. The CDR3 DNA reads TGTGCCAGCAGCGATAGCGACTCCGTCAATGAGCAGTTCTTC.

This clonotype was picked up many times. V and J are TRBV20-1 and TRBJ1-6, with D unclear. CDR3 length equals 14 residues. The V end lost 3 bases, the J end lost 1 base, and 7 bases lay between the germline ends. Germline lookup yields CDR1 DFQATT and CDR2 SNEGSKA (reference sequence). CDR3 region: CSASEGSYNSPLHF. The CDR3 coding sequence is TGCAGTGCTAGCGAAGGATCCTATAATTCACCCCTCCACTTT.

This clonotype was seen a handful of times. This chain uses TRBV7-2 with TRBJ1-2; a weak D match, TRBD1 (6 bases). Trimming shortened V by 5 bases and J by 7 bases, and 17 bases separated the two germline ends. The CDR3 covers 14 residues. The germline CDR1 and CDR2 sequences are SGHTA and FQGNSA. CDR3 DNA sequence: TGTGCCAGCAGCCTACCACAGGGCAGGGTTGGCTACACCTTC. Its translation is CASSLPQGRVGYTF.

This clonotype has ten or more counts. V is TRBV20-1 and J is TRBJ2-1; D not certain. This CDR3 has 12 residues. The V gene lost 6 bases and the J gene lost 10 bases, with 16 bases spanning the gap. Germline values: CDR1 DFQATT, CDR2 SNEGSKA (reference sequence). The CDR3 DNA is TGCAGTGCGTTCGTTGCTGACGGCGAGCAGTTCTTC. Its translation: CSAFVADGEQFF.

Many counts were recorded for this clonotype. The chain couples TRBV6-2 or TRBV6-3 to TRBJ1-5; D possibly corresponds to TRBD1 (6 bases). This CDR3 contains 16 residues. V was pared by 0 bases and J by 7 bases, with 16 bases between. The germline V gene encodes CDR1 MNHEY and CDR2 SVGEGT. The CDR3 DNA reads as TGTGCCAGCAGTTACTCGAGAGGGACAACGGACCAGCCCCAGCATTTT. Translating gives CASSYSRGTTDQPQHF.